The subject of this entry is one T cell receptor beta chain. Naive CD8 isolation took CD45RO-negative cells positively selected for CCR7 and excluded terminally differentiated effector memory CD45RA+ cells. This entry belongs to a study of shared clonotypes between healthy human individuals. Study details: Three CD4 naive, three CD4 memory, two CD8 naive and one CD8 memory plate were used per donor.

Data came from immunoSEQ multiplex PCR; TCRdb stores just in-frame clones and leaves some out. The data show approximately 720,000 clones, just over 90% seen once. The V end lost 2 bases, the J end lost 12 bases, and 11 bases lay between the germline ends. Per germline, CDR1 MNHEY and CDR2 SMNVEV (reference sequence). The CDR3 runs 12 residues. Sequencing was performed on naive CD8+ T cells sorted from blood. This clonotype originated in a man between 25 and 39 years old in good health. This chain joins TRBV27 and TRBJ2-1; TRBD1 is a possible D gene (5 bases). The CDR3 loop is CASSLQGEGQFF. The DNA for the CDR3 is TGTGCCAGCAGTTTACAGGGCGAAGGGCAGTTCTTC.